The source of this TCR beta chain is a study of blood T cell repertoires in COVID-19. In the study overall: The origin of the acute and convalescent COVID-19 samples was the United States, Italy and Spain. In each case, the material was cDNA or gDNA derived from T cells, B-cell-depleted T cells, or PBMCs.

Some clones are missing from TCRdb's copy, which holds only in-frame ones; the method was immunoSEQ multiplex PCR. The sample has approximately 240,000 clones; under 90% are singletons. The ends lost 0 bases at V and 11 bases at J; junction bases unmatched: 10. The CDR3 spans 15 residues. CDR1 and CDR2 (germline): LGHNA, YNFKEQ. This clone was seen only a few times. The sequence was collected from a woman between 55 and 75 years old who had recovered from COVID-19. This sequence joins TRBV4-2 and TRBJ1-1, with 9 bases fitting TRBD1. The sample was peripheral blood. The CDR3 DNA is TGTGCCAGCAGCCAAGATTTCGGACAGGGGAGGAGGGCTTTCTTT. It specifies CASSQDFGQGRRAFF.